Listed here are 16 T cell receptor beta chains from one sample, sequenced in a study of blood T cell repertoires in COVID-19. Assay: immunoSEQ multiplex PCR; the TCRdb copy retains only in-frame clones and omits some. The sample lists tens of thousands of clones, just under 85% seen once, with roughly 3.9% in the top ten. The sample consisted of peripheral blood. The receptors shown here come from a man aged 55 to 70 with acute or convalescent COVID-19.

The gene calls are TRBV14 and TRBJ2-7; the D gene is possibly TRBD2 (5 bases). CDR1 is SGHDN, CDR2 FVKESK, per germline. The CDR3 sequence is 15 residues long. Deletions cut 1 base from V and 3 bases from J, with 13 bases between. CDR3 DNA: TGTGCCAGCAGCCAAGGAGAAGGCGGGTACTACGAGCAGTACTTC. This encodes CASSQGEGGYYEQYF.

The CDR3 spells CASSQGGSNVLTF. CDR3 coding DNA: TGTGCCAGCAGTCAGGGGGGATCCAACGTCCTGACTTTC. This chain links TRBV28 with TRBJ2-6; D possibly corresponds to TRBD1 (7 bases). The V end was cut by 5 bases, the J end by 8 bases, with 10 bases between. CDR3 size: 13 residues. Per germline, CDR1 MDHEN and CDR2 SYDVKM. The entire variable domain, with the rest obtained from reference TRBV28 and TRBJ2-6, is as follows: DVKVTQSSRYLVKRTGEKVFLECVQDMDHENMFWYRQDPGLGLRLIYFSYDVKMKEKGDIPEGYSVSREKKERFSLILESASTNQTSMYLCASSQGGSNVLTFGAGSRLTVL.

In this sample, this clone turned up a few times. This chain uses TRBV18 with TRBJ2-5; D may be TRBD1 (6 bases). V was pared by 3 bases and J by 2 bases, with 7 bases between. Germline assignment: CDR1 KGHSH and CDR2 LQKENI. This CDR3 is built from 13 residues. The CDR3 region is CASSPRGQETQYF. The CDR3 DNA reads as TGTGCCAGCTCACCCAGGGGACAAGAGACCCAGTACTTC.

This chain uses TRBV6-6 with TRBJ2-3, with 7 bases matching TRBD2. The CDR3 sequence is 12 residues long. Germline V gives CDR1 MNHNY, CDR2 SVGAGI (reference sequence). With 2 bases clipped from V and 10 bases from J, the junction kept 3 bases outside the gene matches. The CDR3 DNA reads TGTGCCAGCAGTTACACCGGACTAGCGCAGTATTTT. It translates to CASSYTGLAQYF.

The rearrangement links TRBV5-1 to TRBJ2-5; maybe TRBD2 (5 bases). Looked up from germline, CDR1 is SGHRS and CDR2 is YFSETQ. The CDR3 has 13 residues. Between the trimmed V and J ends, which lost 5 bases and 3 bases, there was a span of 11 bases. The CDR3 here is CASSYTGEETQYF. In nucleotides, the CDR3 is TGCGCCAGCAGTTATACCGGGGAAGAGACCCAGTACTTC. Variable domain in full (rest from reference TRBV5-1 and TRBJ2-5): KAGVTQTPRYLIKTRGQQVTLSCSPISGHRSVSWYQQTPGQGLQFLFEYFSETQRNKGNFPGRFSGRQFSNSRSEMNVSTLELGDSALYLCASSYTGEETQYFGPGTRLLVL.

The DNA of the CDR3 is TGTGCCAGCCGACCGGGGGGGAGTATCTACGAGCAGTACTTC. Protein product: CASRPGGSIYEQYF. The chain recombines TRBV18 with TRBJ2-7; 8 bases fit TRBD2. CDR1 is KGHSH, CDR2 LQKENI, per germline. Trimming removed 8 bases from V and 3 bases from J; junction bases left unmatched: 9. There are 14 residues in the CDR3.

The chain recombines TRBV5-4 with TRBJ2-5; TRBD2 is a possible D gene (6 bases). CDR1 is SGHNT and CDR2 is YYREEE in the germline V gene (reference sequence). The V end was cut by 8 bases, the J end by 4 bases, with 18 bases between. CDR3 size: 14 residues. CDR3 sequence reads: CASRFGLGGETQYF. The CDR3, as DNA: TGTGCCAGTCGGTTCGGACTGGGGGGAGAGACCCAGTACTTC. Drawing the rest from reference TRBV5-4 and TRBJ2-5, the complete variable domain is ETGVTQSPTHLIKTRGQQVTLRCSSQSGHNTVSWYQQALGQGPQFIFQYYREEENGRGNFPPRFSGLQFPNYSSELNVNALELDDSALYLCASRFGLGGETQYFGPGTRLLVL.

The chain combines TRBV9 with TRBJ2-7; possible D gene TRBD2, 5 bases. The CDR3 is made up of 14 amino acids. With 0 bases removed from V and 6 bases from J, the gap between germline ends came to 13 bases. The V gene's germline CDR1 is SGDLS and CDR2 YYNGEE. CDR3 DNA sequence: TGTGCCAGCAGCGTAGGGCTAGCTCTCGGCGAGCAGTACTTC. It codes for CASSVGLALGEQYF.

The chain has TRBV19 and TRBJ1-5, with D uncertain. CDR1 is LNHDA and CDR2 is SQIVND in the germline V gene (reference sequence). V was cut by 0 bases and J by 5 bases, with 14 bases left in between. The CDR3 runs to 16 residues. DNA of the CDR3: TGTGCCAGTAGTATAGAGGGCACTGGCCCTTATCAGCCCCAGCATTTT. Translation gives CASSIEGTGPYQPQHF.

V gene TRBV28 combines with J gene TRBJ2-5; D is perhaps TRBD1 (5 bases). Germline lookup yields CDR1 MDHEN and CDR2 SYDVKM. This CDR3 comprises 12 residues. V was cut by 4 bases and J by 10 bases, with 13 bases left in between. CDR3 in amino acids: CASSYKGRDQYF. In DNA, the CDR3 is TGTGCCAGCAGTTATAAGGGGCGAGACCAGTACTTC.

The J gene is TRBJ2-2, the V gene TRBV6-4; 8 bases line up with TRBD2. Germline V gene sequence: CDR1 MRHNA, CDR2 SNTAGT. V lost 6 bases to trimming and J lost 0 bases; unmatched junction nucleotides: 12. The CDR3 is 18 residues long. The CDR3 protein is CASSESGGGEPNTGELFF. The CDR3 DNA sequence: TGTGCCAGCAGCGAGAGCGGGGGCGGGGAGCCGAACACCGGGGAGCTGTTTTTT.

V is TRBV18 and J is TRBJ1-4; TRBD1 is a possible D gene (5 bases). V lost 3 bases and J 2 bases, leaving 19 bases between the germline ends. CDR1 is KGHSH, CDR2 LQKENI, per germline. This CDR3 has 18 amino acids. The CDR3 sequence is CASSPTGSSRATNEKLFF. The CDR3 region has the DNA TGTGCCAGCTCACCCACGGGCTCGAGCAGGGCCACTAATGAAAAACTGTTTTTT.

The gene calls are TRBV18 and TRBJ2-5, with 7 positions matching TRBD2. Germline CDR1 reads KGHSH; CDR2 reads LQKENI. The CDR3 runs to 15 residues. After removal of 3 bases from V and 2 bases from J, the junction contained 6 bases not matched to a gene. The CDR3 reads CASSPSSSGQETQYF. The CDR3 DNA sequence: TGTGCCAGCTCACCGAGTTCTAGCGGACAAGAGACCCAGTACTTC.

CDR3 nucleotide sequence: TGTGCCAGCAGTAAAGAAGCCCAGGGTAATGTCGAAAACACCATATATTTT. Protein: CASSKEAQGNVENTIYF. This chain joins TRBV2 and TRBJ1-3; TRBD1 is a possible D gene (5 bases). Per germline, CDR1 SNHLY and CDR2 FYNNEI. The CDR3 contains 17 residues. The V and J ends lost 5 bases and 6 bases respectively, with 23 bases between them.

The CDR3 reads CATSSESSYNEQFF. The CDR3 nucleotides are TGTGCCACCAGTAGTGAGAGCTCCTACAATGAGCAGTTCTTC. The J gene is TRBJ2-1, the V gene TRBV24-1, with no clear D. V was trimmed by 6 bases and J by 0 bases, leaving 8 bases between them. Germline CDR1 reads KGHDR; CDR2 reads SFDVKD. This CDR3 spans 14 amino acids.

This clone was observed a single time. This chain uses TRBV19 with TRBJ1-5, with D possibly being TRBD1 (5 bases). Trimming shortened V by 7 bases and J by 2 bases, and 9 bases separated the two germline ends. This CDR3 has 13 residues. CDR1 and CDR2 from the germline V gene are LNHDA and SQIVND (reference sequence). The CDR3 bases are TGTGCCAGTAACGGGGGAGGCAATCAGCCCCAGCATTTT. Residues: CASNGGGNQPQHF.